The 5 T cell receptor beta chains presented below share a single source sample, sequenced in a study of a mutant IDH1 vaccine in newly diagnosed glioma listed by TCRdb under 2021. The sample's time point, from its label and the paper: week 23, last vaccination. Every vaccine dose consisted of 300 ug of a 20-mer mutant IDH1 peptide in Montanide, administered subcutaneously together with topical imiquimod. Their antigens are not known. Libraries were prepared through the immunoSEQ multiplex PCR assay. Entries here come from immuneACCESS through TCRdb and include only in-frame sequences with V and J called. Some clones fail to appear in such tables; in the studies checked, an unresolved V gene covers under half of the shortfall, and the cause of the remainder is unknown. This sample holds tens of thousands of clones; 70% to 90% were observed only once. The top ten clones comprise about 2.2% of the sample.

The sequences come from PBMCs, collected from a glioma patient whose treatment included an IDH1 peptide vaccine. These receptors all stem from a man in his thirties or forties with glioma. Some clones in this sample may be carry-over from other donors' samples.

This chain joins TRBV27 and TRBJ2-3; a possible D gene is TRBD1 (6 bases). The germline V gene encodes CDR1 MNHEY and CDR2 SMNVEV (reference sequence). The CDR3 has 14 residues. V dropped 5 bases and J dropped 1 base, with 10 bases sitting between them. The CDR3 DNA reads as TGTGCCAGCAGTAAGAGACAGGGCACAGATACGCAGTATTTT. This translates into CASSKRQGTDTQYF.

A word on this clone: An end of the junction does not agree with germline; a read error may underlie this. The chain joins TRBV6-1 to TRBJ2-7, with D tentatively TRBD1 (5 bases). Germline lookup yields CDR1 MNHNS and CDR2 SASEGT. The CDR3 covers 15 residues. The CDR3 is CASTEQALGSYEQYF. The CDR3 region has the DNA TGTGCCAGCACTGAACAGGCTTTAGGCTCCTACGAGCAGTACTTC.

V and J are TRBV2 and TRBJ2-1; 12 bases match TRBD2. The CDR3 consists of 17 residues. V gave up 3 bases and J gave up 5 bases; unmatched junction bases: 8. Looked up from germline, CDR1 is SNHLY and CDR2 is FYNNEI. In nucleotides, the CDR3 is TGTGCCAGCAGTGACCCGACTAGCGGGGGACCAAACAATGAGCAGTTCTTC. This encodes CASSDPTSGGPNNEQFF.

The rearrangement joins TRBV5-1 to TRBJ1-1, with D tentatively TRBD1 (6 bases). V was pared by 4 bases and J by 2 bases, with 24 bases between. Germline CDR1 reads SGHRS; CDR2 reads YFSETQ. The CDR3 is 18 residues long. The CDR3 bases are TGCGCCAGCAGCCTCCGGGGGGGCTCAACCGGGGAAAACACTGAAGCTTTCTTT. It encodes CASSLRGGSTGENTEAFF.

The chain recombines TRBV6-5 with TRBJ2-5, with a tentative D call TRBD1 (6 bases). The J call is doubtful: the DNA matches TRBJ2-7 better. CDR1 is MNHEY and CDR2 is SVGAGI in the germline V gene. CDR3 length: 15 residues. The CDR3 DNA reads TGTGCCAGCAGTTACGGGCCAGGGGTGGCCTACGAGCAGTACTTC. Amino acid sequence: CASSYGPGVAYEQYF.